The clone carrying this T cell receptor beta chain was recorded once. Some clones are missing from TCRdb's copy, which holds only in-frame ones; the method was immunoSEQ multiplex PCR. The sample records 130,000 to 150,000 clones, roughly nine tenths being singletons. The sample comes from a study of control samples from healthy donors and cancer patients. Germline CDR1 is SGDLS and CDR2 is YYNGEE. The CDR3 is 14 residues long. Trimming cost V 3 bases and J 3 bases; bases outside gene matches: 5. This clonotype originated in a man between 25 and 39 years old in good health. The chain recombines TRBV9 with TRBJ2-7; 8 bases are a match to TRBD2. The sequencing sample was made of blood. The DNA for the CDR3 is TGTGCCAGCAGCGCTCGTGCGGGGGGCTACGAGCAGTACTTC. The encoded protein is CASSARAGGYEQYF.